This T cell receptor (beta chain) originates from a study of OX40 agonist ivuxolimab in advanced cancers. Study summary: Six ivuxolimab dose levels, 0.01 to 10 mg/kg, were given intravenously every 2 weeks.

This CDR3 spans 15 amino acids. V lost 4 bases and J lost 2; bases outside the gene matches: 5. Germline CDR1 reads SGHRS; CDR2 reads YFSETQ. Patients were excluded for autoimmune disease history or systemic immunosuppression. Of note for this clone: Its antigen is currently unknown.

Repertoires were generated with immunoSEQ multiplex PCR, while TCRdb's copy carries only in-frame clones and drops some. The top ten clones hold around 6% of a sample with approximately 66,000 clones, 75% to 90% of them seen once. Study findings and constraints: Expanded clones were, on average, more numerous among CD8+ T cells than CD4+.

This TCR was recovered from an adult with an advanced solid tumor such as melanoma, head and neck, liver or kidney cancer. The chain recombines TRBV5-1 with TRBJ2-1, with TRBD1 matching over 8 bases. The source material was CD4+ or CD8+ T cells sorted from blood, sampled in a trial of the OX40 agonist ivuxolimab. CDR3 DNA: TGCGCCAGCAGCACGGGACAGGTGGCCTACAATGAGCAGTTCTTC. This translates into CASSTGQVAYNEQFF.